Listed below are T cell receptor beta chains from one sample, sequenced in a study of cytomegalovirus exposure and HLA in healthy donors. The data were produced by immunoSEQ multiplex PCR, yet TCRdb's version contains in-frame clones alone and is incomplete. The data hold roughly 82,000 clones, with approximately 77% observed a single time. The sample comprised PBMCs. The receptors were sampled from a woman aged 40 to 55 in good health and CMV-seropositive. Both conserved end residues are part of each CDR3. The order of the fields is clone size, J gene, D gene, V gene, CDR3 protein, CDR3 DNA. A D gene is named only where the DNA matches it firmly. Clone size appears in some rows only: once, few, many, or a class for an expanded clone.

abundance: NA
j_gene: TRBJ2-3
d_gene: NA
v_gene: TRBV6-1
CDR3aa: CASSEHTDTQYF
CDR3nt: TGTGCCAGCAGTGAACACACAGATACGCAGTATTTT

abundance: NA
j_gene: TRBJ1-6
d_gene: NA
v_gene: TRBV6-6
CDR3aa: CASSPVPGRGSPLHF
CDR3nt: TGTGCCAGCTCCCCAGTTCCGGGGCGGGGATCACCCCTCCACTTT

abundance: few
j_gene: TRBJ2-5
d_gene: TRBD2
v_gene: TRBV6-1
CDR3aa: CASSGLAGRETQYF
CDR3nt: TGTGCCAGCAGCGGACTAGCGGGAAGGGAGACCCAGTACTTC

abundance: few
j_gene: TRBJ1-5
d_gene: NA
v_gene: TRBV27
CDR3aa: CASSLQVNQPQHF
CDR3nt: TGTGCCAGCAGTTTACAGGTGAATCAGCCCCAGCATTTT

abundance: few
j_gene: TRBJ2-2
d_gene: NA
v_gene: TRBV4-1
CDR3aa: CARNRLLNTGELFF
CDR3nt: TGCGCCAGAAACAGGCTTTTGAACACCGGGGAGCTGTTTTTT

abundance: NA
j_gene: TRBJ2-2
d_gene: NA
v_gene: TRBV5-1
CDR3aa: CASSESISNAGELFF
CDR3nt: TGCGCCAGCAGCGAAAGCATATCGAACGCCGGGGAGCTGTTTTTT

abundance: NA
j_gene: TRBJ2-2
d_gene: NA
v_gene: TRBV7-3
CDR3aa: CASSLYTGELFF
CDR3nt: TGTGCCAGCAGCCTATACACCGGGGAGCTGTTTTTT

abundance: NA
j_gene: TRBJ1-1
d_gene: NA
v_gene: TRBV28
CDR3aa: CASRQHAEAFF
CDR3nt: TGTGCCAGCAGACAGCATGCTGAAGCTTTCTTT

abundance: NA
j_gene: TRBJ1-2
d_gene: NA
v_gene: TRBV19
CDR3aa: CASSRGHRNYGYTF
CDR3nt: TGTGCCAGTAGTCGGGGACACCGAAACTATGGCTACACCTTC

abundance: NA
j_gene: TRBJ2-3
d_gene: TRBD2
v_gene: TRBV12-5
CDR3aa: CASGPGTSGRDTQYF
CDR3nt: TGTGCTAGTGGTCCCGGGACTAGCGGGAGAGATACGCAGTATTTT

abundance: NA
j_gene: TRBJ1-1
d_gene: TRBD1
v_gene: TRBV7-8
CDR3aa: CASSLDRGLTEAFF
CDR3nt: TGTGCCAGCAGCTTAGACAGGGGGCTTACTGAAGCTTTCTTT

abundance: few
j_gene: TRBJ2-2
d_gene: NA
v_gene: TRBV30
CDR3aa: CAWSTSFPGELFF
CDR3nt: TGTGCCTGGAGTACTAGTTTCCCCGGGGAGCTGTTTTTT

abundance: few
j_gene: TRBJ1-5
d_gene: TRBD1
v_gene: TRBV10-2
CDR3aa: CATRTGGAGNQPQHF
CDR3nt: TGCGCCACCAGGACAGGGGGCGCCGGCAATCAGCCCCAGCATTTT

abundance: NA
j_gene: TRBJ1-1
d_gene: NA
v_gene: TRBV9
CDR3aa: CASSTNMGRDEAFF
CDR3nt: TGTGCCAGCAGTACCAATATGGGCAGGGATGAAGCTTTCTTT

abundance: NA
j_gene: TRBJ2-7
d_gene: TRBD2
v_gene: TRBV25-1
CDR3aa: CATGLAGEYEQYF
CDR3nt: TGTGCCACCGGACTAGCGGGAGAATACGAGCAGTACTTC

abundance: once
j_gene: TRBJ1-2
d_gene: NA
v_gene: TRBV2
CDR3aa: CASSLRTDGYTF
CDR3nt: TGTGCCAGCAGTCTCCGGACAGATGGCTACACCTTC

abundance: NA
j_gene: TRBJ2-7
d_gene: NA
v_gene: TRBV4-1
CDR3aa: CASSLTSGKDEQYF
CDR3nt: TGCGCCAGCAGCCTCACGTCAGGGAAGGACGAGCAGTACTTC

abundance: NA
j_gene: TRBJ1-4
d_gene: NA
v_gene: TRBV9
CDR3aa: CASSVQGSNEKLFF
CDR3nt: TGTGCCAGCAGCGTACAGGGCTCTAATGAAAAACTGTTTTTT

abundance: NA
j_gene: TRBJ1-1
d_gene: TRBD1
v_gene: TRBV19
CDR3aa: CASSIGTGVIGATEAFF
CDR3nt: TGTGCCAGTAGTATCGGGACAGGGGTTATAGGGGCCACTGAAGCTTTCTTT

abundance: NA
j_gene: TRBJ1-2
d_gene: NA
v_gene: TRBV29-1
CDR3aa: CSVVERGYTF
CDR3nt: TGCAGCGTTGTCGAACGGGGCTACACCTTC

abundance: NA
j_gene: TRBJ2-7
d_gene: TRBD2
v_gene: TRBV7-8
CDR3aa: CASSLEELAGTNQGREQYF
CDR3nt: TGTGCCAGCAGCTTAGAGGAACTAGCGGGGACTAACCAGGGACGGGAGCAGTACTTC

abundance: NA
j_gene: TRBJ1-2
d_gene: TRBD1
v_gene: TRBV6-5
CDR3aa: CASSYGSQGVNYGYTF
CDR3nt: TGTGCCAGCAGTTACGGCTCGCAGGGGGTTAACTATGGCTACACCTTC

abundance: NA
j_gene: TRBJ2-5
d_gene: TRBD1
v_gene: TRBV6-4
CDR3aa: CASSEMGQVGPKTQYF
CDR3nt: TGTGCCAGCAGTGAAATGGGACAGGTCGGTCCGAAGACCCAGTACTTC

abundance: NA
j_gene: TRBJ1-1
d_gene: TRBD1
v_gene: TRBV27
CDR3aa: CASRPIDRVTEAFF
CDR3nt: TGTGCCAGCAGACCCATCGACAGGGTCACTGAAGCTTTCTTT

abundance: NA
j_gene: TRBJ2-7
d_gene: TRBD1
v_gene: TRBV30
CDR3aa: CAYDRESYEQYF
CDR3nt: TGTGCCTATGACAGGGAGTCCTACGAGCAGTACTTC

abundance: NA
j_gene: TRBJ1-2
d_gene: NA
v_gene: TRBV4-1
CDR3aa: CASSQESLLYGYTF
CDR3nt: TGCGCCAGCAGCCAAGAATCTCTCCTCTATGGCTACACCTTC

abundance: NA
j_gene: TRBJ1-5
d_gene: NA
v_gene: TRBV30
CDR3aa: CAWSDRSNQPQHF
CDR3nt: TGTGCCTGGAGTGACAGGAGCAATCAGCCCCAGCATTTT

abundance: NA
j_gene: TRBJ2-7
d_gene: NA
v_gene: TRBV2
CDR3aa: CASSVGSYSYEQYF
CDR3nt: TGTGCCAGCAGTGTCGGGTCGTACTCCTACGAGCAGTACTTC

abundance: NA
j_gene: TRBJ2-7
d_gene: TRBD2
v_gene: TRBV29-1
CDR3aa: CSVEVSGNTYEQYF
CDR3nt: TGCAGCGTTGAGGTTAGCGGGAATACCTACGAGCAGTACTTC

abundance: NA
j_gene: TRBJ1-5
d_gene: NA
v_gene: TRBV19
CDR3aa: CASRVGGLDQPQHF
CDR3nt: TGTGCCAGCCGTGTGGGGGGACTTGATCAGCCCCAGCATTTT

abundance: NA
j_gene: TRBJ1-1
d_gene: NA
v_gene: TRBV6-5
CDR3aa: CASSYAEWRANTEAFF
CDR3nt: TGTGCCAGCAGTTATGCCGAATGGAGGGCGAACACTGAAGCTTTCTTT

abundance: few
j_gene: TRBJ1-1
d_gene: NA
v_gene: TRBV5-5
CDR3aa: CASSFQTVYTEAFF
CDR3nt: TGTGCCAGCAGCTTCCAGACAGTTTACACTGAAGCTTTCTTT

abundance: NA
j_gene: TRBJ2-3
d_gene: TRBD2
v_gene: TRBV30
CDR3aa: CAWRAKPPGGNTDTQYF
CDR3nt: TGTGCCTGGAGGGCTAAACCCCCGGGAGGTAACACAGATACGCAGTATTTT